The 30 T cell receptor beta chains given below trace back to one sample, sequenced in a study of blood T cell repertoires in COVID-19. The assay was immunoSEQ multiplex PCR, and TCRdb's table has in-frame clones only and misses some. Of some 200,000 clones in the sample, 70% to 80% are singletons; the top ten hold 8.6%. The source material was peripheral blood. The receptors stem from a woman between 45 and 65 years old with active or convalescent COVID-19.

The CDR3 protein is CAWREYNEQFF. The CDR3 region has the DNA TGTGCCTGGCGGGAGTACAATGAGCAGTTCTTC. The chain joins TRBV30 to TRBJ2-1; possible D gene TRBD2, 6 bases. The CDR3 is made up of 11 amino acids. The V gene lost 5 bases and the J gene lost 4 bases, with 6 bases spanning the gap. Germline assignment: CDR1 GTSNPN and CDR2 SVGIG (reference sequence).

The chain couples TRBV4-2 to TRBJ2-1; D is uncertain. V dropped 1 base and J dropped 0 bases, with 7 bases sitting between them. Germline CDR1 is LGHNA and CDR2 is YNFKEQ. This CDR3 comprises 15 residues. CDR3 bases: TGTGCCAGCAGCCAAGGCCCAGGCTCCTACAATGAGCAGTTCTTC. This encodes CASSQGPGSYNEQFF.

The V call is TRBV7-8, the J call TRBJ1-2; D unresolved. In germline, CDR1 is SGHVS, CDR2 FQNEAQ. Trimming pared 4 bases from V and 5 bases from J, leaving 8 bases between. The CDR3 is made up of 12 amino acids. CDR3 loop: CASSSPHYGYTF. The CDR3 bases are TGTGCCAGCAGCTCCCCCCATTATGGCTACACCTTC.

The chain joins TRBV11-2 to TRBJ2-2, with 7 bases that match TRBD1. V shed 3 bases, J shed 6 bases, and the junction held 4 bases outside the gene matches. Per germline, CDR1 SGHAT and CDR2 FQNNGV. This CDR3 comprises 14 residues. The CDR3 DNA sequence: TGTGCCAGCAGCTTGACAGGGTCTGCCGGGGAGCTGTTTTTT. Translating it yields CASSLTGSAGELFF.

The genes are TRBV14 and TRBJ1-1; D unresolved. CDR1 is SGHDN, CDR2 FVKESK, per germline. Trimming cost V 1 base and J 1 base, with 7 bases left between them. The CDR3 runs 14 residues. The CDR3 is CASSQGGRNTEAFF. DNA of the CDR3: TGTGCCAGCAGCCAAGGAGGTCGGAACACTGAAGCTTTCTTT.

The chain links TRBV13 to TRBJ2-7, with D unresolved. This CDR3 is built from 11 residues. The germline CDR1 and CDR2 sequences are PRHDT and FYEKMQ (reference sequence). Trimming left V 5 bases short and J 5 bases short, with 7 bases between. CDR3 residues: CASSLTDEQYF. CDR3 DNA: TGTGCCAGCAGCCTTACGGACGAGCAGTACTTC.

The chain combines TRBV9 with TRBJ1-3; 7 bases are shared with TRBD1. Germline lookup yields CDR1 SGDLS and CDR2 YYNGEE. Trimming took 0 bases from V and 3 from J; bases not matched to a gene: 6. The CDR3 consists of 16 residues. The CDR3 sequence: CASSVGQGRLGNTIYF. CDR3 bases: TGTGCCAGCAGCGTAGGACAGGGCAGGCTTGGAAACACCATATATTTT.

This chain joins TRBV13 and TRBJ2-3; D is unresolved. The CDR3 is 16 amino acids. The V gene's germline CDR1 is PRHDT and CDR2 FYEKMQ (reference sequence). V dropped 0 bases and J dropped 2 bases, with 12 bases sitting between them. CDR3 amino acids: CASSLGSVQATDTQYF. Written as DNA, the CDR3 is TGTGCCAGCAGCTTAGGCAGTGTTCAGGCCACAGATACGCAGTATTTT.

V and J are TRBV9 and TRBJ1-5; D possibly corresponds to TRBD1 (6 bases). The CDR3 has 14 amino acids. Germline-derived CDR1 and CDR2 are SGDLS and YYNGEE. The V gene lost 4 bases and the J gene lost 7 bases, with 15 bases spanning the gap. The CDR3 sequence is CASSPGGGGQPQHF. CDR3 sequence (DNA): TGTGCCAGCAGCCCCGGCGGGGGCGGGCAGCCCCAGCATTTT.

The J gene is TRBJ2-3, the V gene TRBV7-9; 9 bases match TRBD1. CDR1 and CDR2 from the germline V gene are SEHNR and FQNEAQ (reference sequence). The V segment lost 5 bases and the J segment 0 bases; nucleotides outside the gene matches: 12. This CDR3 has 18 residues. As DNA, the CDR3 is TGTGCCAGCAGCCTCCCGGGACAGGGAGAGGGGAGCACAGATACGCAGTATTTT. Translating gives CASSLPGQGEGSTDTQYF.

The gene calls are TRBV7-9 and TRBJ1-2; 7 nucleotides match TRBD1. The CDR3 has 14 residues. After removal of 5 bases from V and 2 bases from J, the junction contained 5 bases not matched to a gene. The germline gives CDR1 SEHNR, CDR2 FQNEAQ (reference sequence). The CDR3 bases are TGTGCCAGCAGCAACGAGGACAGGAACTATGGCTACACCTTC. This gives the protein CASSNEDRNYGYTF. Supplemented by reference TRBV7-9 and TRBJ1-2, the full variable domain reads DTGVSQNPRHKITKRGQNVTFRCDPISEHNRLYWYRQTLGQGPEFLTYFQNEAQLEKSRLLSDRFSAERPKGSFSTLEIQRTEQGDSAMYLCASSNEDRNYGYTFGSGTRLTVV.

This sequence joins TRBV19 and TRBJ1-4; 9 bases align to TRBD1. Trimming at V came to 6 bases and at J to 5 bases, leaving 4 bases not matched to a gene. The CDR3 contains 14 residues. Germline CDR1 and CDR2: LNHDA and SQIVND (reference sequence). DNA of the CDR3: TGTGCCAGTAGCCCGGACAGGGGAAATGAAAAACTGTTTTTT. Amino acid sequence: CASSPDRGNEKLFF.

This sequence joins TRBV6-5 and TRBJ1-3; no reliable D call. V dropped 6 bases and J dropped 3 bases, with 12 bases sitting between them. This CDR3 is 14 amino acids long. Germline CDR1 reads MNHEY; CDR2 reads SVGAGI. Written as DNA, the CDR3 is TGTGCCAGCAGAGGCCGAGGGTATGGAAACACCATATATTTT. Its protein is CASRGRGYGNTIYF.

There are a few counts of this clone. The chain joins TRBV2 to TRBJ1-4, with D possibly being TRBD1 (5 bases). Germline V gene lookup returns CDR1 SNHLY and CDR2 FYNNEI. The CDR3 covers 16 residues. Trimming took 6 bases from V and 8 from J, leaving 22 bases between them. The DNA for the CDR3 is TGTGCCAGCAGGACGCAGGCGGGGCATGTTGGCGAAAAACTGTTTTTT. As protein: CASRTQAGHVGEKLFF.

This clone was counted between two and nine times. V is TRBV10-3 and J is TRBJ2-3; 8 positions match TRBD2. V dropped 10 bases and J dropped 2; count of bases not matched to a gene: 14. Per germline, CDR1 ENHRY and CDR2 SYGVKD. CDR3 length: 16 amino acids. DNA for the CDR3: TGTGCCAGCAACACCGGGGGGGCCTCGTACACAGATACGCAGTATTTT. Translation: CASNTGGASYTDTQYF.

This clone turned up a few times. The chain is built from TRBV9 and TRBJ1-4; D remains unclear. CDR1 is SGDLS, CDR2 YYNGEE, per germline. Deletions cut 6 bases from V and 7 bases from J, with 16 bases between. This CDR3 is built from 14 residues. DNA for the CDR3: TGTGCCAGCACCGGGTCCCCGGTGAGTGAAAAACTGTTTTTT. It translates to CASTGSPVSEKLFF.

The chain recombines TRBV28 with TRBJ2-3, with 13 bases lining up with TRBD2. The ends lost 5 bases at V and 5 bases at J; junction bases unmatched: 13. Germline loops: CDR1 MDHEN, CDR2 SYDVKM. The CDR3 extends over 18 amino acids. The CDR3 DNA reads as TGTGCCAGCAGTCCTTTGACTAGCGGGGGGCCCGGGGGAGATACGCAGTATTTT. Translating gives CASSPLTSGGPGGDTQYF.

The J gene is TRBJ1-2, the V gene TRBV15, with D possibly matching TRBD1 (5 bases). Trimming cost V 3 bases and J 2 bases, with 10 bases left between them. This CDR3 spans 14 amino acids. Germline V gene lookup returns CDR1 LNHNV and CDR2 YYDKDF (reference sequence). The CDR3 sequence is CATSSFDSNYGYTF. In DNA form, the CDR3 reads TGTGCCACCAGCAGTTTCGACAGCAACTATGGCTACACCTTC.

The chain recombines TRBV28 with TRBJ1-6, with 8 positions matching TRBD1. The CDR3 loop spans 14 amino acids. CDR1 is MDHEN and CDR2 is SYDVKM in the germline V gene. Losses at the gene ends were 7 bases for V and 10 bases for J; bases not matched to a gene: 9. CDR3 DNA: TGTGCCAGCACCCTGGGACAGGTATACTCACCCCTCCACTTT. Protein: CASTLGQVYSPLHF. Filled out from reference TRBV28 and TRBJ1-6, the complete variable domain reads DVKVTQSSRYLVKRTGEKVFLECVQDMDHENMFWYRQDPGLGLRLIYFSYDVKMKEKGDIPEGYSVSREKKERFSLILESASTNQTSMYLCASTLGQVYSPLHFGNGTRLTVT.

The gene calls are TRBV7-7 and TRBJ1-1; weak D call: TRBD1 (6 bases). This CDR3 has 13 residues. Germline CDR1 is SSHAT and CDR2 is FNYEAQ (reference sequence). V lost 6 bases to trimming and J lost 4 bases, with 12 bases between them. For the CDR3, the DNA is TGTGCCAGCAGTCATACAGGGAGCACTGAAGCTTTCTTT. Its protein is CASSHTGSTEAFF.

The chain is built from TRBV28 and TRBJ2-7; 12 bases are a match to TRBD2. The V segment lost 5 bases and the J segment 6 bases; nucleotides outside the gene matches: 5. Looked up from germline, CDR1 is MDHEN and CDR2 is SYDVKM. CDR3 size: 14 residues. As DNA, the CDR3 is TGTGCCAGCAGTCCACTAGCGGGAGGCGGCGAGCAGTACTTC. This codes for CASSPLAGGGEQYF. Drawing the rest from reference TRBV28 and TRBJ2-7, the complete variable domain is DVKVTQSSRYLVKRTGEKVFLECVQDMDHENMFWYRQDPGLGLRLIYFSYDVKMKEKGDIPEGYSVSREKKERFSLILESASTNQTSMYLCASSPLAGGGEQYFGPGTRLTVT.

This chain joins TRBV18 and TRBJ2-7, with 8 bases fitting TRBD1. Germline trimming cut 1 base from V and 0 bases from J; bases unmatched to any gene: 8. The CDR3 length is 17 residues. Germline V gives CDR1 KGHSH, CDR2 LQKENI. CDR3 coding DNA: TGTGCCAGCTCACCACTTGGGACAGGCGCGGGCTCCTACGAGCAGTACTTC. It yields the protein CASSPLGTGAGSYEQYF.

V gene TRBV7-2 combines with J gene TRBJ1-1; D is perhaps TRBD1 (5 bases). Looked up from germline, CDR1 is SGHTA and CDR2 is FQGNSA. The CDR3 extends over 16 amino acids. V was trimmed by 2 bases and J by 1 base, leaving 14 bases between them. The CDR3 DNA reads TGTGCCAGCAGCTTAAATTCCGGCAGGGAGAACACTGAAGCTTTCTTT. It yields the protein CASSLNSGRENTEAFF. The whole variable domain, filled in from reference TRBV7-2 and TRBJ1-1, reads GAGVSQSPSNKVTEKGKDVELRCDPISGHTALYWYRQSLGQGLEFLIYFQGNSAPDKSGLPSDRFSAERTGGSVSTLTIQRTQQEDSAVYLCASSLNSGRENTEAFFGQGTRLTVV.

CDR3 DNA sequence: TGTGCCAGCAGTTACTCCAGGAATCAGCCCCAGCATTTT. Translation gives CASSYSRNQPQHF. This rearrangement joins TRBV6-5 to TRBJ1-5; D gene unclear. Germline V CDR1 and CDR2: MNHEY, SVGAGI. The CDR3 loop spans 13 amino acids. Trimming pared 0 bases from V and 4 bases from J, leaving 4 bases between.

Details on this clone: As the CDR3 is not closed by the conserved phenylalanine or tryptophan, this likely results from a read error. The limits of the CDR3 on the DNA are not certain, so only TCRdb's listed CDR3 is given. This sequence joins TRBV23-1 and TRBJ1-4; the listed D gene, TRBD1, was not tested against the DNA. TRBV23-1 is an open reading frame, and its role is uncertain. The CDR3 spans 13 residues, counting both ends. The CDR3 here is CASSGGRTGGLSR.

V usage is TRBV7-2 and J usage is TRBJ1-6; D perhaps matches TRBD1 (5 bases). CDR1 is SGHTA, CDR2 FQGNSA, per germline. The CDR3 length is 15 residues. Trimming took off 5 bases at V and 0 bases at J, with 8 bases between the two ends. The CDR3 DNA is TGTGCCAGCAGCCCCAGGGCCTCCTATAATTCACCCCTCCACTTT. Protein product: CASSPRASYNSPLHF. The whole variable domain, filled in from reference TRBV7-2 and TRBJ1-6, reads GAGVSQSPSNKVTEKGKDVELRCDPISGHTALYWYRQSLGQGLEFLIYFQGNSAPDKSGLPSDRFSAERTGGSVSTLTIQRTQQEDSAVYLCASSPRASYNSPLHFGNGTRLTVT.

This sequence joins TRBV18 and TRBJ1-1; the match to TRBD1 covers 9 bases. The CDR3 runs to 16 residues. Trimming took 3 bases from V and 1 from J; bases not matched to a gene: 6. Germline CDR1 and CDR2: KGHSH and LQKENI. CDR3 protein: CASSPGTGKRNTEAFF. DNA of the CDR3: TGTGCCAGCTCACCCGGGACAGGGAAGAGGAACACTGAAGCTTTCTTT. The variable domain in full, completed from reference TRBV18 and TRBJ1-1, reads NAGVMQNPRHLVRRRGQEARLRCSPMKGHSHVYWYRQLPEEGLKFMVYLQKENIIDESGMPKERFSAEFPKEGPSILRIQQVVRGDSAAYFCASSPGTGKRNTEAFFGQGTRLTVV.

V usage is TRBV30 and J usage is TRBJ1-2; D might be TRBD1 (5 bases). Germline loops: CDR1 GTSNPN, CDR2 SVGIG (reference sequence). The CDR3 has 13 residues. Trimming cost V 3 bases and J 3 bases, with 11 bases left between them. The CDR3 loop is CAWRPRGDYGYTF. CDR3 in DNA: TGTGCCTGGAGACCCCGGGGGGACTATGGCTACACCTTC.

The CDR3 here is CASGTGMGTEAFF. In nucleotides, the CDR3 is TGTGCCAGCGGGACAGGGATGGGAACTGAAGCTTTCTTT. The gene calls are TRBV19 and TRBJ1-1; the match to TRBD1 covers 9 bases. The germline gives CDR1 LNHDA, CDR2 SQIVND (reference sequence). This CDR3 comprises 13 residues. V lost 9 bases to trimming and J lost 5 bases; unmatched junction nucleotides: 7. Based on the CDR3 plus reference TRBV19 and TRBJ1-1, the full variable domain is DGGITQSPKYLFRKEGQNVTLSCEQNLNHDAMYWYRQDPGQGLRLIYYSQIVNDFQKGDIAEGYSVSREKKESFPLTVTSAQKNPTAFYLCASGTGMGTEAFFGQGTRLTVV.

A few counts support this clone. The V gene is TRBV20-1, the J gene TRBJ1-2; D is uncertain. The CDR3 covers 14 residues. Trimming removed 3 bases from V and 2 bases from J, with 13 bases in between. Germline V gene sequence: CDR1 DFQATT, CDR2 SNEGSKA (reference sequence). CDR3 residues: CSASIGRQNYGYTF. In nucleotides, the CDR3 is TGCAGTGCTAGTATTGGGCGACAAAACTATGGCTACACCTTC.